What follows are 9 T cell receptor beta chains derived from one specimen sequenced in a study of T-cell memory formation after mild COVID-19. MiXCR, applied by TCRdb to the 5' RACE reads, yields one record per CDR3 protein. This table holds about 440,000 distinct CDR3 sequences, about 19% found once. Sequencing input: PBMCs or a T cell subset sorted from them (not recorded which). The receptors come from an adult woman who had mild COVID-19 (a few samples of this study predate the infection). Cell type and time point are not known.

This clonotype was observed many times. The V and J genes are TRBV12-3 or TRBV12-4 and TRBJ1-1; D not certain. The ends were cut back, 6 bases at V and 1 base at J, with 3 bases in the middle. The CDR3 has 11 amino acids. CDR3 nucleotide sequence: TGTGCCAGCAGCCGGAACACTGAAGCTTTCTTT. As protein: CASSRNTEAFF.

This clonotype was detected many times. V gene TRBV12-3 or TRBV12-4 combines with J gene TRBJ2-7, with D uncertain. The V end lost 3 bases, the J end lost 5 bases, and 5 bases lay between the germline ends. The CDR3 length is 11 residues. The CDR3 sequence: CASSLSNEQYF. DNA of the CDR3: TGTGCCAGCAGTTTGTCTAACGAGCAGTACTTC.

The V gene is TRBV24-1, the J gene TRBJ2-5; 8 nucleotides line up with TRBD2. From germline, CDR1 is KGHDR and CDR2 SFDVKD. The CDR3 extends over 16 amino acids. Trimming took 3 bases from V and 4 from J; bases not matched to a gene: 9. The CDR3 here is CATSDPRTSTGETQYF. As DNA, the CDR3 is TGTGCCACCAGTGATCCACGGACTAGCACGGGAGAGACCCAGTACTTC.

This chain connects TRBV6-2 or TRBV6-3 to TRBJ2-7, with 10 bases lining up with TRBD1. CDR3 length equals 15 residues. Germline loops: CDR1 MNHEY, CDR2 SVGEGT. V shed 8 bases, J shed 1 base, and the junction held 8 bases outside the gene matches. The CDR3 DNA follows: TGTGCCAGCCACGGGGGACAGGGGAGGTCCTACGAGCAGTACTTC. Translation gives CASHGGQGRSYEQYF.

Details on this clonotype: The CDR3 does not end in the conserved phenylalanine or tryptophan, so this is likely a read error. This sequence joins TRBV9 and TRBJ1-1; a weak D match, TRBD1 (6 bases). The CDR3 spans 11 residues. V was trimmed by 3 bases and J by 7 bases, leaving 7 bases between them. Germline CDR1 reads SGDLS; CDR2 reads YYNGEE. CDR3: CASSARGEAFL. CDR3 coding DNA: TGTGCCAGCAGCGCCAGGGGTGAAGCTTTCCTT.

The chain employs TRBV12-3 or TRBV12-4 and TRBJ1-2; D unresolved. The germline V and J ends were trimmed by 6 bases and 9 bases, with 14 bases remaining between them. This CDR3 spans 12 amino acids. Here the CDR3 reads CASSQTPASYTF. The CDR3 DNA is TGTGCCAGCAGCCAGACCCCGGCGAGCTACACCTTC.

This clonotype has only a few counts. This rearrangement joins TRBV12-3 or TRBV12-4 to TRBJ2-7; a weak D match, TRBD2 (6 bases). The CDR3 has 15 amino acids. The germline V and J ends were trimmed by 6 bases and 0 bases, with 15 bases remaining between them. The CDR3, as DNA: TGTGCCAGCAGCCCGGCGGGGTTCCTCTCCTACGAGCAGTACTTC. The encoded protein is CASSPAGFLSYEQYF.

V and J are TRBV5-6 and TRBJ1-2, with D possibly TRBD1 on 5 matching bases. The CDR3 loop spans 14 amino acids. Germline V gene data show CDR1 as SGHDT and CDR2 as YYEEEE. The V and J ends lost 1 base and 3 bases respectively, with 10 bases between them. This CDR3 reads CASSLLGEDYGYTF. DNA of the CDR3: TGTGCCAGCAGCTTGTTGGGGGAGGACTATGGCTACACCTTC.

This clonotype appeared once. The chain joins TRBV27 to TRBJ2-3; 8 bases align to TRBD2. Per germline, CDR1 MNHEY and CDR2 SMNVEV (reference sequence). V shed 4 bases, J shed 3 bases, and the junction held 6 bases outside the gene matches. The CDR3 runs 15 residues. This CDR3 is CASSSPSGRTDTQYF. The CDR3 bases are TGTGCCAGCAGTTCCCCGAGCGGGAGAACAGATACGCAGTATTTT.